This TCR beta chain emerged from a study of cytomegalovirus exposure and HLA in healthy donors (dated by TCRdb to about 2017). Regarding the research as a whole: A later analysis indicated that the 90 to 150 validation repertoires were generated on the platform also employed for the 666 repertoires of the first cohort. To predict cytomegalovirus infection status, the study combined high-throughput TCR immunosequencing, statistical association of individual TCRs with disease status, and machine learning. Besides the first cohort of approximately 710 subjects, a separate validation cohort made up of 90 to 150 different subjects was used. The study was designed to test whether signatures of past pathogen exposure could be identified by cataloging public T cell receptors. The research as a whole found: It was suggested by the authors that the approach could potentially be generalized to other disease states and immunological phenotypes. Three of the identified cytomegalovirus-associated TCR beta chains were confirmed in vitro to be specific for cytomegalovirus antigens. While some public TCRs were present in many individuals, most TCR sequences turned up only very rarely across donors. The validation cohort had no HLA typing available for a later analysis, so co-occurrence within that cohort was assessed over all 110 or so repertoires. The classifier was reported to diagnose cytomegalovirus status with high specificity and sensitivity in both the original and validation cohorts. The study listed 150 to 200 TCR beta chains as associated with cytomegalovirus. In a later analysis, TCRs clustered in the first cohort were found to also tend to co-occur in the roughly 120 validation repertoires, with around 94% of cluster scores above 0.

The donors belonged to the validation cohort of about 120 subjects, which was separate from the roughly 700-subject first cohort. The library came from the immunoSEQ multiplex PCR assay. In the authors' own workflow: A statistical classification framework was developed to diagnose cytomegalovirus status using the catalog of TCR beta chain sequences. This immuneACCESS table, as held by TCRdb, lists in-frame sequences with V and J called but not all clones. Of the missing ones, under half trace to an unresolved V gene in checked studies; the others have no known cause. The V and J calls and the clone size are those of that table, but D and trimming were determined from the DNA. The sample contains roughly 260,000 clones, roughly 89% of them found a single time. Approximately 2.5% of the sample is held by the ten biggest clonotypes. CDR3 length: 13 amino acids, cysteine to phenylalanine. Only CDR3 DNA is held: 39 bases, read in frame from base 1. Clipping removes 5 bases from V and 7 bases from J, with 8 as the unmatched junction base count. According to the germline V gene, CDR1 reads MNHEY and CDR2 reads SVGAGI.

This clone was picked up one time. The target of this receptor is not known. Nothing much larger sits one base from this clone, and base qualities are not available. This clonotype was sampled from a young man in good health and CMV-seronegative. The rearranged segments are TRBV6-5 and TRBJ2-7, and TRBD2 matches 7 of the central bases. The sample taken for sequencing was PBMCs. The CDR3 loop reads CASSSGARGEQYF. The nucleotide sequence reads as follows: TGTGCCAGCAGTAGCGGGGCCCGCGGTGAGCAGTACTTC.